This T cell receptor beta chain was documented in a study of OX40 agonist ivuxolimab in advanced cancers. Profiled with immunoSEQ multiplex PCR; TCRdb holds only in-frame clones, not every one. The sample yields approximately 77,000 clones, 84% seen once. This clonotype originated in an adult with an advanced solid tumor such as melanoma, head and neck, liver or kidney cancer. The starting material was CD4+ or CD8+ T cells sorted from blood, obtained in a trial of the OX40 agonist ivuxolimab.

This CDR3 reads CASSQPRGGGFADTQYF. The DNA of the CDR3 is TGTGCCAGCAGCCAACCCCGGGGAGGGGGGTTCGCAGATACGCAGTATTTT. The chain carries TRBV4-2 and TRBJ2-3; maybe TRBD2 (7 bases). Germline CDR1 and CDR2: LGHNA and YNFKEQ. This CDR3 is 17 amino acids long. Trimming cost V 2 bases and J 4 bases, with 19 bases left between them.